This T cell receptor beta chain is drawn from a study of T cells after yellow fever vaccination. Study information: The SMART-Seq v4 Ultra Low Input method served to prepare the low-cell-number fractions.

Between the trimmed V and J ends, which lost 4 bases and 10 bases, there was a span of 14 bases. The CDR3 contains 12 residues. Germline V gene lookup returns CDR1 SGHDT and CDR2 YYEEEE. The sample holds many counts of this clonotype. Universal primer sites and UMIs were introduced during 5'RACE template-switching synthesis of TCR cDNA. One entry per CDR3 protein, called by TCRdb with MiXCR from the 5' RACE reads. The sample has almost 30,000 distinct CDR3 sequences; about 6% are singletons. The TCR sequence derives from a man aged 25-40 years who received the YFV17D yellow fever vaccine. The V and J genes are TRBV5-6 and TRBJ1-1, with D perhaps TRBD1 (5 bases). The sample consisted of PBMCs, either bulk or a sorted T-cell subset (CD4+, CD8+, memory, or dextramer-sorted; not recorded which), taken on the day of the yellow fever booster vaccination. The CDR3 DNA reads TGTGCCAGCAGCATCGCAGGGTCAGCAGCTTTCTTT. Translated, it gives CASSIAGSAAFF. The whole variable domain, remainder taken from reference TRBV5-6 and TRBJ1-1, is DAGVTQSPTHLIKTRGQQVTLRCSPKSGHDTVSWYQQALGQGPQFIFQYYEEEERQRGNFPDRFSGHQFPNYSSELNVNALLLGDSALYLCASSIAGSAAFFGQGTRLTVV.